This T cell receptor beta chain emerged from a study of prognosis after radiotherapy for stage I lung cancer (dated by TCRdb to the early 2020s). Notes on the research overall: About 20 stage I NSCLC patients were enrolled in Nanjing, China, between early 2018 and January 2019. Roughly 14 cases involved newly diagnosed primary stage I lung tumors, and roughly 5 involved oligometastatic NSCLC subsequent to surgical resection of the primary tumor. Every patient was deemed medically inoperable, 12 to 13 because of comorbidities and over five because they refused surgery. Ages in the cohort of 13 men and more than 5 women ranged from roughly 53 to 84 years, with a median of 74. Squamous cell carcinoma histology was identified in 6 to 8 patients, and adenocarcinoma histology was identified in more than 10 patients. SBRT was given in 3 to 5 fractions with a biologically effective dose of at least 100 Gy, using image-guided IMRT or VMAT. No patient received concurrent therapy alongside SBRT. Distant metastases were developed by four of the 19 patients after SBRT, at a median of roughly 7 months, whereas no significant progression was observed in the other 15 patients. Peripheral blood TCR beta repertoires were profiled in stage I NSCLC patients before and after stereotactic body radiotherapy, and the study then linked these repertoires to distant failure. A total of around 40 blood samples from approximately 19 patients were sequenced, with one sample obtained before and one obtained after SBRT for each patient. The paper's findings and limits, for the study overall: Post-SBRT Shannon entropy and its change from baseline were lower in patients who developed distant metastases; baseline Shannon entropy was not associated with metastases. No determination of tumor specificity was made for expanded TCR clones. After SBRT, the number of unique TCR clones decreased (median roughly 10,000 before versus some 6,900 after; Wilcoxon paired P=0.011). TRBV and TRBJ usage frequencies reportedly differed by metastasis status, in two V genes at baseline and in nine V and two J genes after SBRT. No adjustment for multiple comparisons was applied to any of the reported P values. The study was limited by its small cohort and short follow-up, and the findings require independent validation.

Two rounds of multiplex PCR were used to amplify the TCR beta CDR3 region from genomic DNA. The first PCR round used primers specific to each TRBV and TRBJ gene, with sequences filed in Chinese patent CN105087789A. The second PCR round used universal primers. The Roche High Pure PCR Template Preparation Kit was used to extract genomic DNA from frozen PBMCs. The libraries underwent paired-end sequencing with 151 bp reads on an Illumina HiSeq 3000. Processing in the source paper ran as follows. CutAdapt was used to remove raw reads lacking the multiplex PCR primer sequences. Using PEAR, the high-quality paired reads were merged into contigs. By aligning each contig to reference sequences, MiXCR assigned the TRB V, D and J gene segments to that contig. To remove sequencing errors, CDR3 sequences were clustered according to base quality and sequence similarity. Shannon entropy normalized by the natural log of productive TCR sequence number was used as the measure of diversity. To get clonality, Shannon entropy was divided by the natural log of the number of unique clonotypes, and that result was subtracted from one. The Youden index of ROC curves was used to select progression-free survival cut-offs for repertoire metrics, and analyses were performed in R 3.5.3. Using fastp at Q25 and MiXCR, TCRdb reprocessed the public reads and kept productive beta chains. Under each unique CDR3 protein, matching rows form one entry showing the most common genes and DNA. TCRdb's processing, not the study's, gives the V and J calls here. The sample has about 15,000 distinct CDR3 sequences on record, about 46% of them singletons. The ten largest account for under 40% of the sample.

CDR1 is given as LGHNA and CDR2 as YNFKEQ, both from the germline V gene. The junction carries 3 bases between V and J, which are trimmed by 1 base and 3 bases respectively. Inclusive of the bounding cysteine and phenylalanine, the CDR3 is 13 residues long. Just CDR3 DNA is preserved here, 39 bases in frame from base 1. A history of other malignancies or of prior chemotherapy or radiotherapy was absent in all patients, and node-negative disease was shown on CT and PET/CT in all patients. At each of two time points, around 6.1 milliliters of peripheral venous blood were collected into EDTA tubes. Ficoll-Paque Plus density-gradient centrifugation was used to isolate PBMCs. Samples were stored at -80°C immediately after collection until analysis. The sample holds many counts of this clonotype. Its specific antigen is unknown. No base-level quality is on record; no much larger clone is a single base apart.

This receptor chain uses TRBV4-2 and TRBJ2-2; there is no confident call for the D gene. This TCR derives from a donor at least 50 years old with non-small cell lung cancer. This specimen consisted of PBMCs, obtained before or after stereotactic body radiation therapy (not recorded which). The CDR3: CASSQVDTGELFF. The DNA sequence is given as TGTGCCAGCAGCCAAGTAGACACCGGGGAGCTGTTTTTT.